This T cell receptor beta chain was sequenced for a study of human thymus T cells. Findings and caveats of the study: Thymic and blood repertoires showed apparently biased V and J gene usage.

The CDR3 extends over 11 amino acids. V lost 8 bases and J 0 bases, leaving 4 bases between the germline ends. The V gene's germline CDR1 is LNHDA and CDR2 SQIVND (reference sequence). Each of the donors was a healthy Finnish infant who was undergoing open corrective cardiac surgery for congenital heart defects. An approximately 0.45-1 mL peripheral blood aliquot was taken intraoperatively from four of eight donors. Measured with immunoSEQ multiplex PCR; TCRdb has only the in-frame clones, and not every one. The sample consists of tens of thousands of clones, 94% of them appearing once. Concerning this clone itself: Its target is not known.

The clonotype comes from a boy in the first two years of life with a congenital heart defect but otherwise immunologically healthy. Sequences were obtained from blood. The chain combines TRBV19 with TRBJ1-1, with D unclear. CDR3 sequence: CASSLNTEAFF. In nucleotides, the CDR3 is TGTGCCAGTTCCTTGAACACTGAAGCTTTCTTT.